The present entry profiles one T cell receptor (beta chain) with its context. Its antigen remains unknown. This sample is part of a study of cytomegalovirus exposure and HLA in healthy donors. Study-level points and caveats: In a later analysis, CMV-associated beta chains were mostly HLA-associated, it appeared.

PCR was performed using 60 Vbeta and 13 Jbeta primers. Assay used: immunoSEQ multiplex PCR; TCRdb lists only in-frame clones, some missing. Among about 120,000 clones listed, about 80% were seen once. Specimen: PBMCs. This TCR came from a female donor in good health and CMV-seropositive.

CDR3: CASSSGPYGYTF. The CDR3 coding sequence is TGTGCCAGCAGTTCAGGGCCTTATGGCTACACCTTC. The chain has TRBV28 and TRBJ1-2; perhaps TRBD1 as D (5 bases). In germline, CDR1 is MDHEN, CDR2 SYDVKM. V was shortened by 4 bases and J by 5 bases, with 8 bases between the two germline ends. The CDR3 is 12 residues long.